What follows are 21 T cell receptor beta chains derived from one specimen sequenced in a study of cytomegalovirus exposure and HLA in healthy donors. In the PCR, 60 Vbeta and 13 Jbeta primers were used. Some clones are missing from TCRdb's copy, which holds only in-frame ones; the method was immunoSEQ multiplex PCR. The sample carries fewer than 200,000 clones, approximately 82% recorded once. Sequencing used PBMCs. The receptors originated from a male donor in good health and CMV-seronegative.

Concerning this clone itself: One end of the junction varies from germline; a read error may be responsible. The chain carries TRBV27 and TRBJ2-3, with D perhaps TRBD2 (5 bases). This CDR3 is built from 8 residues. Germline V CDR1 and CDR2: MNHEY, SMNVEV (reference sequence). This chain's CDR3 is CASTPGVF. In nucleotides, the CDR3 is TGTGCCAGCACTCCCGGGGTTTTT.

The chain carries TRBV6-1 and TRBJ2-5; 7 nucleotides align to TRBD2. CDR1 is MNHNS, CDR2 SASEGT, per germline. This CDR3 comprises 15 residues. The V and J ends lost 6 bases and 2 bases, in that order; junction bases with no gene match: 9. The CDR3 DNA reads TGTGCCAGCAGCCACTCGGGGGGAGAACAAGAGACCCAGTACTTC. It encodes CASSHSGGEQETQYF.

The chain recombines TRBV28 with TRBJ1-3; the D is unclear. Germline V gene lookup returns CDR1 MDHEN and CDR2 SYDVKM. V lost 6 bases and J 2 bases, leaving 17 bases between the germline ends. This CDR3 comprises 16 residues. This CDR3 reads CASSGVGKMTGNTIYF. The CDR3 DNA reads TGTGCCAGCAGCGGAGTGGGTAAAATGACTGGAAACACCATATATTTT. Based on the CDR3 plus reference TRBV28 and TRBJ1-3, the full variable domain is DVKVTQSSRYLVKRTGEKVFLECVQDMDHENMFWYRQDPGLGLRLIYFSYDVKMKEKGDIPEGYSVSREKKERFSLILESASTNQTSMYLCASSGVGKMTGNTIYFGEGSWLTVV.

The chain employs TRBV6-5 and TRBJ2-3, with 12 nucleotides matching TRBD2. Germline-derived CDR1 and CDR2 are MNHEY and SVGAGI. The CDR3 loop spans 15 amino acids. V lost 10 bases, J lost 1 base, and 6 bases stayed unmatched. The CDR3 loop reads CATLLAGGRTDTQYF. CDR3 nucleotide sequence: TGTGCCACACTACTAGCGGGGGGTCGCACAGATACGCAGTATTTT.

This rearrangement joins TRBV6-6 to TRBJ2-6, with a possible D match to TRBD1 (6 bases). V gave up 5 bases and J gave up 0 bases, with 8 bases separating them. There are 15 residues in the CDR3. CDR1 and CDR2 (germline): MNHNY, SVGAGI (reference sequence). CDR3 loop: CASSQGGSGANVLTF. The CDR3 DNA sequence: TGTGCCAGCAGTCAAGGGGGCTCTGGGGCCAACGTCCTGACTTTC.

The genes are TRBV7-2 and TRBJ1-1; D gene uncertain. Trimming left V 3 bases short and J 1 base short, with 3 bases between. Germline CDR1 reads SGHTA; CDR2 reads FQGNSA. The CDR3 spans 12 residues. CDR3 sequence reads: CASSFRNTEAFF. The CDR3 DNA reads TGTGCCAGCAGCTTTAGGAACACTGAAGCTTTCTTT.

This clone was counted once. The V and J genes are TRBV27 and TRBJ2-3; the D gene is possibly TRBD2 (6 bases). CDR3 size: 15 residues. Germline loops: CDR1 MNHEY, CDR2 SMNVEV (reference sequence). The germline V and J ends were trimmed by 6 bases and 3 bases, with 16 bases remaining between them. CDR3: CASSDSIGGTDTQYF. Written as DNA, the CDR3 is TGTGCCAGCAGCGACTCTATCGGAGGGACAGATACGCAGTATTTT.

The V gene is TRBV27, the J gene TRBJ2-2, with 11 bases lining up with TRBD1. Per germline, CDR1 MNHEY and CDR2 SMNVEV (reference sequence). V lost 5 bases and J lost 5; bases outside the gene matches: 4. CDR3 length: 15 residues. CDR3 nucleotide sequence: TGTGCCAGCAGTCTAGGGACAGGGGGGACCGGGGAGCTGTTTTTT. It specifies CASSLGTGGTGELFF.

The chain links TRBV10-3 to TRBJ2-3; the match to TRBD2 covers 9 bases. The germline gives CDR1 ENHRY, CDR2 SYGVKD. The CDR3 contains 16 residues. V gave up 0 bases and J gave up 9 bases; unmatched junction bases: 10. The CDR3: CAISESGPSGVGTQYF. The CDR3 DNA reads TGTGCCATCAGTGAGTCCGGGCCTAGCGGGGTGGGGACGCAGTATTTT.

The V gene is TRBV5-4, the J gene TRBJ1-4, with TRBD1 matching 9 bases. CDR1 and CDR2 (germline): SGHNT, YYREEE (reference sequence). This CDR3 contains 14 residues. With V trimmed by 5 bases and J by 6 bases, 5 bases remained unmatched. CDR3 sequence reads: CASSATGGDEKLFF. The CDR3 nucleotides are TGTGCCAGCAGTGCGACAGGGGGGGATGAAAAACTGTTTTTT.

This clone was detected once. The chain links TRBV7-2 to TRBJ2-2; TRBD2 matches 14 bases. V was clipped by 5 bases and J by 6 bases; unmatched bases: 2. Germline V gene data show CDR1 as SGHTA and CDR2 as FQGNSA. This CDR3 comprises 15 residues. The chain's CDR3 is CASSQGLAGAGELFF. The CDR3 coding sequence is TGTGCCAGCAGCCAGGGACTAGCGGGAGCCGGGGAGCTGTTTTTT.

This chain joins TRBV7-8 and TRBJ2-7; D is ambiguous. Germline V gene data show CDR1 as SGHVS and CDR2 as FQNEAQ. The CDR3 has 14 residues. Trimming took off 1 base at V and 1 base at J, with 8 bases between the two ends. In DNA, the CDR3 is TGTGCCAGCAGCTTAGGCCAGAGGTCCTACGAGCAGTACTTC. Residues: CASSLGQRSYEQYF.

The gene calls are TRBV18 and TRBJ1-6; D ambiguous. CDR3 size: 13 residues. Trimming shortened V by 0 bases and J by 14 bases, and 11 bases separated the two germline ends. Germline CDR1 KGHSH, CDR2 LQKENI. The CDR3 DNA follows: TGTGCCAGCTCACCACCTTCCGGGCGGGCCCTCCACTTT. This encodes CASSPPSGRALHF.

The CDR3 coding sequence is TGTGCCAGCAGTCAGACGACAGGGAGCACTGAAGCTTTCTTT. Protein product: CASSQTTGSTEAFF. V gene TRBV27 combines with J gene TRBJ1-1; 7 nucleotides align to TRBD1. The junction had 7 bases not matched to a gene; V was cut back by 5 bases and J by 4 bases. The CDR3 spans 14 residues. Germline CDR1 and CDR2: MNHEY and SMNVEV (reference sequence).

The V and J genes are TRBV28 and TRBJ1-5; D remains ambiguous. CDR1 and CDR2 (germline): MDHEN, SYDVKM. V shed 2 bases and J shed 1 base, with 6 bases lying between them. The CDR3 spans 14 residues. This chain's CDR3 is CASSLVQSNQPQHF. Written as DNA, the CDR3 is TGTGCCAGCAGTTTAGTACAGAGCAATCAGCCCCAGCATTTT. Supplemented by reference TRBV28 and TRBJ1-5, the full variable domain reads DVKVTQSSRYLVKRTGEKVFLECVQDMDHENMFWYRQDPGLGLRLIYFSYDVKMKEKGDIPEGYSVSREKKERFSLILESASTNQTSMYLCASSLVQSNQPQHFGDGTRLSIL.

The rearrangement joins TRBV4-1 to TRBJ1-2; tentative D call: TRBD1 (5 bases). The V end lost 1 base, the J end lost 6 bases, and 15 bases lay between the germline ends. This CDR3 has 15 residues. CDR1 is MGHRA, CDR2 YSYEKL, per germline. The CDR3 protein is CASSQGNPGGDGYTF. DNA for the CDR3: TGCGCCAGCAGCCAAGGCAACCCGGGAGGGGATGGCTACACCTTC.

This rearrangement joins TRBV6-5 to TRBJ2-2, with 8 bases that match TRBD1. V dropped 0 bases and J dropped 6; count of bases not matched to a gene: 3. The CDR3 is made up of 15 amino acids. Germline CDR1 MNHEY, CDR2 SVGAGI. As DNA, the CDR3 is TGTGCCAGCAGTTACTCGACAGGGGAGGCCGGGGAGCTGTTTTTT. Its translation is CASSYSTGEAGELFF.

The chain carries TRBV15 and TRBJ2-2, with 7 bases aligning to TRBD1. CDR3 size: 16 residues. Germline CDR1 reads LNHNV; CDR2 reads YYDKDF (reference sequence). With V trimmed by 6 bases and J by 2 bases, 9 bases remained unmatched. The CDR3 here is CATSKQGPRNTGELFF. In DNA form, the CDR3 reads TGTGCCACCAGTAAACAGGGGCCAAGAAACACCGGGGAGCTGTTTTTT.

In DNA form, the CDR3 reads TGTGCCAGCAGCCAATACACCTATGGCTACACCTTC. Protein: CASSQYTYGYTF. The chain uses TRBV4-2 and TRBJ1-2; D not certain. Deletions cut 2 bases from V and 4 bases from J, with 5 bases between. The CDR3 has 12 amino acids. Germline V gives CDR1 LGHNA, CDR2 YNFKEQ.

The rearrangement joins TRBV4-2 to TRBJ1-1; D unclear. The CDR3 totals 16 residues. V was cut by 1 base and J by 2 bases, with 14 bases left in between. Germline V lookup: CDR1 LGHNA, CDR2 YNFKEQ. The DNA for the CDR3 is TGTGCCAGCAGCCAAGTACCCATCAGTATTAACACTGAAGCTTTCTTT. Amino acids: CASSQVPISINTEAFF.

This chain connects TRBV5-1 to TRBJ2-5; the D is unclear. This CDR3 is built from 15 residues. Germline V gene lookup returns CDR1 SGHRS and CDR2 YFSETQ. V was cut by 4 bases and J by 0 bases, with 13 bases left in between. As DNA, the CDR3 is TGCGCCAGCAGCCGAACCGGTCGAGACCAAGAGACCCAGTACTTC. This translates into CASSRTGRDQETQYF.